This T cell receptor (beta chain) derives from a study of graft-versus-host responses after intestinal transplantation. Study summary: Anti-thymocyte globulin served as induction for all recipients, who then took tacrolimus and steroids for approximately three years.

About this clone itself: Its antigen remains unknown.

Germline loops: CDR1 MNHEY, CDR2 SMNVEV (reference sequence). J gave up 6 bases and V 5 bases, and 3 bases lay outside the gene matches. The CDR3 covers 14 residues. Using immunoSEQ multiplex PCR, the repertoire was profiled, and TCRdb retains in-frame clones only, with some absent. Of 80,000 to 100,000 clones in the sample, about 90% are singletons; the top ten hold around 0.067%. Study conclusions and caveats: GvH clones turned up in recipient marrow; some had shown up first in ileum or blood. Association was observed between peak circulating GvH clone levels and early post-transplant HvG declines. Within the allografts of patients who had graft-donor T cell macrochimerism, graft-versus-host to host-versus-graft clonal ratios were high.

V is TRBV27 and J is TRBJ1-5; 11 positions match TRBD1. Sequenced here: unstimulated CD8+ T cells sorted from spleen or lymph node cells, sampled before transplant. The TCR comes from a human donor who was the organ donor for an intestinal transplant. The DNA of the CDR3 is TGTGCCAGCAGTCAAGGGACAGGGGGTCAGCCCCAGCATTTT. It specifies CASSQGTGGQPQHF.